The 16 T cell receptor beta chains below all came from one sample that was sequenced in a study of blood T cell repertoires in COVID-19. Data came from immunoSEQ multiplex PCR; TCRdb stores just in-frame clones and leaves some out. This sample has 90,000 to 120,000 clones, with 75% to 95% found just once. The sample was peripheral blood. All receptors come from a woman in her 30s with acute or convalescent COVID-19.

The chain has TRBV3-1 (or the pseudogene TRBV3-2) and TRBJ2-1; D ambiguous. Between the trimmed V and J ends, which lost 3 bases and 0 bases, there was a span of 12 bases. This CDR3 is built from 16 residues. Germline V gene sequence: CDR1 LGHDT, CDR2 YNNKEL (reference sequence). CDR3: CASSQIPLSSYNEQFF. The DNA of the CDR3 is TGTGCCAGCAGCCAGATCCCCCTTAGCTCCTACAATGAGCAGTTCTTC.

The chain joins TRBV20-1 to TRBJ2-5, with 8 nucleotides matching TRBD2. Germline V gene lookup returns CDR1 DFQATT and CDR2 SNEGSKA (reference sequence). The CDR3 covers 13 residues. V shed 3 bases and J 5 bases; nucleotides not matched to a gene: 5. The CDR3 nucleotides are TGCAGTGCTAGTCCGGGACTAGTGGAGACCCAGTACTTC. It is translated as CSASPGLVETQYF.

The chain joins TRBV6-5 to TRBJ1-4; D gene ambiguous. Trimming cost V 6 bases and J 2 bases, with 10 bases left between them. The CDR3 sequence is 14 residues long. Germline CDR1 is MNHEY and CDR2 is SVGAGI. The CDR3 coding sequence is TGTGCCAGCAGAACGAGGGTCACTAATGAAAAACTGTTTTTT. It yields the protein CASRTRVTNEKLFF.

The chain has TRBV18 and TRBJ1-6, with 10 bases that match TRBD1. Germline V lookup: CDR1 KGHSH, CDR2 LQKENI. Germline trimming cut 2 bases from V and 8 bases from J; bases unmatched to any gene: 6. The CDR3 loop spans 16 amino acids. In DNA form, the CDR3 reads TGTGCCAGCTCACCAAGGACAGGGGGGTTAGATTCACCCCTCCACTTT. Amino acids: CASSPRTGGLDSPLHF.

The rearrangement links TRBV29-1 to TRBJ2-5, with TRBD2 identical over 8 bases. The V gene's germline CDR1 is SQVTM and CDR2 ANQGSEA. CDR3 size: 17 residues. V trimming: 6 bases; J trimming: 0 bases; junction bases outside the gene matches: 15. CDR3 sequence reads: CSVGRGMAIRYQETQYF. The DNA for the CDR3 is TGCAGCGTCGGGAGGGGGATGGCTATCCGGTACCAAGAGACCCAGTACTTC. Based on the CDR3 plus reference TRBV29-1 and TRBJ2-5, the full variable domain is SAVISQKPSRDICQRGTSLTIQCQVDSQVTMMFWYRQQPGQSLTLIATANQGSEATYESGFVIDKFPISRPNLTFSTLTVSNMSPEDSSIYLCSVGRGMAIRYQETQYFGPGTRLLVL.

The CDR3 reads CASSGSPLDQETQYF. The DNA of the CDR3 is TGTGCCAGCAGCGGTAGCCCCCTGGACCAAGAGACCCAGTACTTC. The V and J genes are TRBV9 and TRBJ2-5; D gene uncertain. V shed 3 bases and J shed 0 bases, with 12 bases lying between them. CDR1 is SGDLS and CDR2 is YYNGEE in the germline V gene. The CDR3 is made up of 15 amino acids.

The chain links TRBV18 to TRBJ1-5; 9 bases line up with TRBD1. J gave up 0 bases and V 2 bases, and 8 bases lay outside the gene matches. The V gene's germline CDR1 is KGHSH and CDR2 LQKENI. The CDR3 covers 18 residues. This CDR3 reads CASSPSWTGAPSNQPQHF. The DNA for the CDR3 is TGTGCCAGCTCACCATCTTGGACAGGGGCACCTAGCAATCAGCCCCAGCATTTT.

This clone has a single count. V is TRBV6-5 and J is TRBJ1-3; possible D gene TRBD1, 6 bases. This CDR3 comprises 15 residues. Germline loops: CDR1 MNHEY, CDR2 SVGAGI. Trimming removed 2 bases from V and 0 bases from J, with 8 bases in between. Here the CDR3 reads CASSYDRTSGNTIYF. CDR3 nucleotides: TGTGCCAGCAGTTACGACAGGACCTCTGGAAACACCATATATTTT.

This chain connects TRBV7-3 to TRBJ2-1, with D hard to call. The CDR3 spans 14 residues. From germline, CDR1 is SGHTA and CDR2 FQGTGA. Trimming took 5 bases from V and 0 from J, leaving 8 bases between them. The DNA of the CDR3 is TGTGCCAGCAGCAGAGGTGACTCCTACAATGAGCAGTTCTTC. Translated, it gives CASSRGDSYNEQFF.

CDR3 amino acids: CAPWRGSSYNEQFF. DNA for the CDR3: TGCGCCCCCTGGCGGGGAAGCTCCTACAATGAGCAGTTCTTC. This chain connects TRBV4-3 to TRBJ2-1; TRBD2 is a possible D gene (6 bases). There are 14 residues in the CDR3. CDR1 is LGHNA and CDR2 is YSLEER in the germline V gene. V lost 11 bases to trimming and J lost 0 bases, with 14 bases between them.

The J gene is TRBJ1-1, the V gene TRBV2; maybe TRBD1 (5 bases). Trimming left V 5 bases short and J 1 base short, with 8 bases between. Germline lookup yields CDR1 SNHLY and CDR2 FYNNEI. The CDR3 spans 13 residues. The CDR3 loop reads CASSIGQNTEAFF. DNA of the CDR3: TGTGCCAGCAGTATAGGACAGAACACTGAAGCTTTCTTT.

This clone appeared a few times. The chain joins TRBV30 to TRBJ1-3; TRBD1 might be the D (5 bases). CDR1 is GTSNPN, CDR2 SVGIG, per germline (reference sequence). Trimming pared 4 bases from V and 0 bases from J, leaving 16 bases between. This CDR3 spans 16 amino acids. The CDR3 DNA reads TGTGCCTGGAACCAGGGTCTGTTGAGCTCTGGAAACACCATATATTTT. Amino acid sequence: CAWNQGLLSSGNTIYF.

This rearrangement joins TRBV19 to TRBJ1-6; 8 nucleotides agree with TRBD1. Losses at the gene ends were 2 bases for V and 10 bases for J; bases not matched to a gene: 10. There are 16 residues in the CDR3. The germline CDR1 and CDR2 sequences are LNHDA and SQIVND (reference sequence). CDR3 in DNA: TGTGCCAGTAGTATACCTCCCGGGACAGGTCGCTCACCCCTCCACTTT. This codes for CASSIPPGTGRSPLHF.

The V and J genes are TRBV18 and TRBJ1-3; D might be TRBD1 (6 bases). The CDR3 is 13 amino acids. From germline, CDR1 is KGHSH and CDR2 LQKENI. The V and J ends lost 4 bases and 4 bases respectively, with 8 bases between them. The CDR3 nucleotides are TGTGCCAGCTCACAAGGACAGGGAAACACCATATATTTT. It translates to CASSQGQGNTIYF.

The rearrangement joins TRBV7-9 to TRBJ2-1; 7 nucleotides match TRBD2. The CDR3 extends over 16 amino acids. The ends lost 0 bases at V and 5 bases at J; junction bases unmatched: 7. CDR1 is SEHNR and CDR2 is FQNEAQ in the germline V gene (reference sequence). CDR3 sequence reads: CASSLATGGWDNEQFF. CDR3 bases: TGTGCCAGCAGCTTAGCTACGGGGGGTTGGGACAATGAGCAGTTCTTC.

The chain joins TRBV6-5 to TRBJ2-1; 13 bases are shared with TRBD2. This CDR3 contains 15 residues. Germline V gene sequence: CDR1 MNHEY, CDR2 SVGAGI. The V gene end was trimmed by 6 bases and the J gene end by 7 bases; junction bases not matched to a gene: 6. CDR3 protein: CASRLLAGGSNEQFF. For the CDR3, the DNA is TGTGCCAGCAGACTACTAGCGGGAGGGAGTAATGAGCAGTTCTTC.